This T cell receptor beta chain appears in the sequencing data of a study of blood T cell repertoires in COVID-19. Whole-study context: PBMCs, B-cell-depleted T cells, or T cells were the source of the cDNA or gDNA that made up the material.

As handled by the study authors: Amplification of reference gene primers provided the estimated nucleated cell counts. Repertoires were generated with immunoSEQ multiplex PCR, while TCRdb's copy carries only in-frame clones and drops some. V, J and clone size are those of that table, while D and trimming were read from the DNA. The sample consists of fewer than 90,000 clones, 70% to 90% of them appearing once. Germline CDR1 MNHNS, CDR2 SASEGT. Trimming left V 2 bases short and J 0 bases short, with 8 bases between. CDR3 length equals 15 residues. Specimen: peripheral blood. This clonotype originated in a human donor in a cohort sampled during active COVID-19. The rearrangement uses TRBV6-1 and TRBJ1-5; D is uncertain. CDR3 bases: TGTGCCAGCAGTGAACGGGGAAATAGCAATCAGCCCCAGCATTTT. Protein product: CASSERGNSNQPQHF.